A selection of T cell receptor beta chains follows, all from one sample in a study of T cell changes during pregnancy in multiple sclerosis. The table came from immunoSEQ multiplex PCR; TCRdb's copy has only in-frame clones and leaves some out. The sample holds fewer than 45,000 clones, approximately 89% seen once. The sample was CD4+ T cells from peripheral blood mononuclear cells, taken after pregnancy. All receptors derive from a female donor in good health, enrolled as a control in a pregnancy study. Both conserved end residues are trimmed from each CDR3. Fields, in order: V gene, CDR3 length, J gene, CDR3 protein.

>TRBV6-4|14|TRBJ1-2
ASSERQGSALKGYT
>TRBV30|13|TRBJ2-1
AWSGAINPYNEQF
>TRBV10-3|12|TRBJ2-7
AISGQALSYEQY
>TRBV28|11|TRBJ1-1
ASSQTGYTEAF
>TRBV28|13|TRBJ1-2
ASSNSGGRNYGYT
>TRBV7-9|13|TRBJ1-2
ASSPGQGYNYGYT
>TRBV6-5|13|TRBJ2-6
ASSPRVSGANVLT
>TRBV28|13|TRBJ1-5
ASSGSWQGNQPQH
>TRBV7-3|14|TRBJ2-3
ASSLNPHRNTDTQY
>TRBV5-1|12|TRBJ2-7
ASSRQTGNYEQY
>TRBV7-3|14|TRBJ2-3
ASSSLAGNPTDTQY
>TRBV7-3|14|TRBJ2-3
ASSQKTSGAPDTQY
>TRBV6-6|10|TRBJ2-3
AGGVGADTQY
>TRBV21-1|13|TRBJ2-7
ASSWGPVCRYEQY
>TRBV5-1|14|TRBJ2-3
ASSLAGGYSTDTQY
>TRBV27|12|TRBJ1-2
ASTPIGQGAGYT
>TRBV5-1|15|TRBJ2-3
ASVLAGGLLSTDTQY
>TRBV27|14|TRBJ2-3
ASSVIGAGATDTQY
>TRBV2|12|TRBJ1-3
ASSPGGAGNTIY
>TRBV4-1|10|TRBJ1-4
ASSQVTEKLF
>TRBV6-5|12|TRBJ1-4
ASRRVGTNEKLF
>TRBV12-5|12|TRBJ1-6
ASAVGQPNSPLH
>TRBV5-1|12|TRBJ1-2
ASSVDRGNYGYT